These 18 T cell receptor beta chains were sequenced from one sample in a study of shared clonotypes between healthy human individuals. Sequencing was performed with immunoSEQ multiplex PCR; in TCRdb, only in-frame clones are kept and a portion is missing. The table shows some 580,000 clones, with around 97% occurring only once. Material for sequencing was naive CD4+ T cells sorted from blood. Noted subset: CD45RA+ positively selected. The receptor set was obtained from a woman in her twenties or thirties in good health.

The chain combines TRBV20-1 with TRBJ2-7; the D gene is possibly TRBD2 (5 bases). This CDR3 comprises 11 residues. Looked up from germline, CDR1 is DFQATT and CDR2 is SNEGSKA (reference sequence). The V end was cut by 6 bases, the J end by 5 bases, with 11 bases between. The CDR3 region is CSARTGHEQYF. CDR3 DNA sequence: TGCAGTGCCAGGACTGGACACGAGCAGTACTTC.

This clone occurred once. Different DNA sequences within this sample yield the same CDR3. The chain uses TRBV5-1 and TRBJ2-5; D not resolved. V was shortened by 4 bases and J by 5 bases, with 15 bases between the two germline ends. Germline loops: CDR1 SGHRS, CDR2 YFSETQ. The CDR3 is 14 amino acids. Here the CDR3 reads CASSRTVATETQYF. The DNA of the CDR3 is TGCGCCAGCAGCCGCACCGTGGCCACCGAGACCCAGTACTTC.

V is TRBV5-4 and J is TRBJ1-1, with D perhaps matching TRBD1 (5 bases). V lost 5 bases to trimming and J lost 2 bases, with 13 bases between them. The length of the CDR3 is 14 residues. Germline loops: CDR1 SGHNT, CDR2 YYREEE (reference sequence). This chain's CDR3 is CASSNRSPNTEAFF. The CDR3 nucleotides read TGTGCCAGCAGTAACAGGTCCCCTAACACTGAAGCTTTCTTT.

This chain joins TRBV28 and TRBJ2-5; D gene ambiguous. CDR3 length equals 13 residues. The V end was cut by 7 bases, the J end by 5 bases, with 14 bases between. Per germline, CDR1 MDHEN and CDR2 SYDVKM. This chain's CDR3 is CASISSAQETQYF. CDR3 nucleotides: TGTGCCAGCATCTCCAGCGCGCAGGAGACCCAGTACTTC.

The chain uses TRBV19 and TRBJ1-2, with TRBD1 as a possible D gene (6 bases). The CDR3 is made up of 14 amino acids. The germline gives CDR1 LNHDA, CDR2 SQIVND (reference sequence). The V and J ends lost 10 bases and 4 bases respectively, with 19 bases between them. As DNA, the CDR3 is TGTGCCACTAGGATGGACAGTGCCATCTATGGCTACACCTTC. Its protein is CATRMDSAIYGYTF.

V gene TRBV28 combines with J gene TRBJ1-2; D gene uncertain. The CDR3 is 14 residues long. CDR1 and CDR2 (germline): MDHEN, SYDVKM. V dropped 2 bases and J dropped 0 bases, with 7 bases sitting between them. CDR3 loop: CASSLVHPNYGYTF. CDR3 DNA: TGTGCCAGCAGTTTAGTTCATCCTAACTATGGCTACACCTTC.

The table lists this clone with a count of one. This chain uses TRBV7-2 with TRBJ2-7; D is perhaps TRBD1 (5 bases). The CDR3 consists of 13 residues. Trimming stripped 4 bases from V and 0 bases from J, with 7 bases between. In germline, CDR1 is SGHTA, CDR2 FQGNSA. The CDR3 bases are TGTGCCAGCAGCTCGGACAACTCCTACGAGCAGTACTTC. Its protein product is CASSSDNSYEQYF.

The chain is built from TRBV4-1 and TRBJ1-3; the D is unclear. The CDR3 loop spans 16 amino acids. The V and J ends lost 0 bases and 0 bases respectively, with 9 bases between them. Looked up from germline, CDR1 is MGHRA and CDR2 is YSYEKL. The CDR3 reads CASSQERAYSGNTIYF. CDR3 nucleotides: TGCGCCAGCAGCCAAGAAAGGGCATACTCTGGAAACACCATATATTTT.

Regarding this clone: The same CDR3 can be traced to other DNA sequences in this sample. V gene TRBV19 combines with J gene TRBJ2-1; 12 bases align to TRBD2. The germline gives CDR1 LNHDA, CDR2 SQIVND (reference sequence). Trimming at V came to 6 bases and at J to 0 bases, leaving 9 bases not matched to a gene. This CDR3 contains 18 residues. The CDR3, as DNA: TGTGCCAGTAGCCGCGGCCTAGCGGGAGGGAGCTCCTACAATGAGCAGTTCTTC. Encoded protein: CASSRGLAGGSSYNEQFF.

The rearrangement joins TRBV15 to TRBJ1-5, with TRBD1 identical over 7 bases. CDR1 LNHNV and CDR2 YYDKDF come from the germline V gene (reference sequence). The CDR3 runs to 13 residues. Trimming cost V 1 base and J 12 bases; bases outside gene matches: 6. The CDR3 nucleotides are TGTGCCACCAGCAGAGTGGGAGGGGGCCTCCAGCATTTT. Translation gives CATSRVGGGLQHF. Looking up the rest from reference TRBV15 and TRBJ1-5 gives the full variable domain: DAMVIQNPRYQVTQFGKPVTLSCSQTLNHNVMYWYQQKSSQAPKLLFHYYDKDFNNEADTPDNFQSRRPNTSFCFLDIRSPGLGDTAMYLCATSRVGGGLQHFGDGTRLSIL.

The V and J genes are TRBV7-2 and TRBJ1-5; D is uncertain. The CDR3 runs to 14 residues. V gave up 5 bases and J gave up 3 bases, with 11 bases separating them. Germline V gives CDR1 SGHTA, CDR2 FQGNSA. The CDR3 spells CASSLVNINQPQHF. In DNA, the CDR3 is TGTGCCAGCAGCCTAGTGAATATCAATCAGCCCCAGCATTTT.

The rearrangement uses TRBV11-2 and TRBJ2-1; the D gene is possibly TRBD2 (6 bases). This CDR3 region has 16 residues. V lost 0 bases and J 5 bases, leaving 14 bases between the germline ends. Looked up from germline, CDR1 is SGHAT and CDR2 is FQNNGV. In DNA form, the CDR3 reads TGTGCCAGCAGCTTAGAAGTCGGGAGACGAAACAATGAGCAGTTCTTC. Its translation is CASSLEVGRRNNEQFF.

V and J are TRBV15 and TRBJ2-5; D uncertain. CDR1 LNHNV and CDR2 YYDKDF come from the germline V gene (reference sequence). V lost 5 bases, J lost 2 bases, and 3 bases lay in between. The CDR3 runs to 11 residues. CDR3 sequence (DNA): TGTGCCACCAGCCAACAAGAGACCCAGTACTTC. It specifies CATSQQETQYF. Full variable domain (outside the CDR3, taken from reference TRBV15 and TRBJ2-5): DAMVIQNPRYQVTQFGKPVTLSCSQTLNHNVMYWYQQKSSQAPKLLFHYYDKDFNNEADTPDNFQSRRPNTSFCFLDIRSPGLGDTAMYLCATSQQETQYFGPGTRLLVL.

This rearrangement joins TRBV6-6 to TRBJ1-1; 8 bases agree with TRBD1. V shed 2 bases, J shed 1 base, and the junction held 0 bases outside the gene matches. This CDR3 comprises 14 residues. The V gene's germline CDR1 is MNHNY and CDR2 SVGAGI (reference sequence). CDR3 amino acids: CASSYGTGNTEAFF. In DNA, the CDR3 is TGTGCCAGCAGTTACGGGACAGGGAACACTGAAGCTTTCTTT.

This sequence joins TRBV5-5 and TRBJ2-5, with 10 nucleotides matching TRBD2. V was clipped by 4 bases and J by 11 bases; unmatched bases: 17. CDR1 is SGHKS and CDR2 is YYEKEE in the germline V gene (reference sequence). This CDR3 region has 16 residues. CDR3 region: CASSLGLAVPEGEQYF. In nucleotides, the CDR3 is TGTGCCAGCAGCCTAGGACTAGCGGTTCCCGAGGGGGAGCAGTACTTC.

The chain joins TRBV28 to TRBJ2-3; TRBD1 aligns across 8 bases. V was pared by 4 bases and J by 1 base, with 7 bases of the junction left unmatched. CDR3 length: 16 amino acids. Germline loops: CDR1 MDHEN, CDR2 SYDVKM. CDR3 sequence: CASSSPQGQGTDTQYF. CDR3 coding DNA: TGTGCCAGCAGTTCCCCACAGGGACAGGGCACAGATACGCAGTATTTT.

This clone was detected only once. The chain joins TRBV6-5 to TRBJ2-1; D might be TRBD2 (6 bases). The V gene's germline CDR1 is MNHEY and CDR2 SVGAGI. V was pared by 6 bases and J by 0 bases, with 12 bases between. CDR3 length: 15 amino acids. CDR3 sequence reads: CASRPRRGSYNEQFF. The CDR3 DNA follows: TGTGCCAGCAGGCCTCGGAGGGGCTCCTACAATGAGCAGTTCTTC.

This chain connects TRBV5-1 to TRBJ2-3; the match to TRBD2 covers 9 bases. Germline V gives CDR1 SGHRS, CDR2 YFSETQ. V dropped 4 bases and J dropped 2; count of bases not matched to a gene: 5. The CDR3 runs 15 residues. The CDR3, as DNA: TGCGCCAGCAGCAGCGGACTAGCGATCACAGATACGCAGTATTTT. Its translation is CASSSGLAITDTQYF.